The following is a T cell receptor (beta chain) sequence with its context. This sample is drawn from a study of identical twins. Unique molecular identifiers were in the cDNA, with template-switch universal primer binding. TCRdb re-derived calls from the 5' RACE reads in MiXCR, one entry per CDR3 protein. The table has about 520,000 distinct CDR3 sequences, 22% seen once. This same sample was also taken into another study, of T cells expressing NK-cell markers.

This sequence originates from a woman aged 18 to 35 in good health. The sequenced sample consisted of CD4+ T cells sorted from blood.

The CDR3 DNA is TGTGCCATCAGTCCAGGGCGGCCCGGCTACACCTTC. Amino acid sequence: CAISPGRPGYTF. The chain has TRBV10-3 and TRBJ1-2; TRBD1 might be the D (5 bases). CDR3 length: 12 amino acids. Trimming shortened V by 5 bases and J by 8 bases, and 12 bases separated the two germline ends. Germline-derived CDR1 and CDR2 are ENHRY and SYGVKD.